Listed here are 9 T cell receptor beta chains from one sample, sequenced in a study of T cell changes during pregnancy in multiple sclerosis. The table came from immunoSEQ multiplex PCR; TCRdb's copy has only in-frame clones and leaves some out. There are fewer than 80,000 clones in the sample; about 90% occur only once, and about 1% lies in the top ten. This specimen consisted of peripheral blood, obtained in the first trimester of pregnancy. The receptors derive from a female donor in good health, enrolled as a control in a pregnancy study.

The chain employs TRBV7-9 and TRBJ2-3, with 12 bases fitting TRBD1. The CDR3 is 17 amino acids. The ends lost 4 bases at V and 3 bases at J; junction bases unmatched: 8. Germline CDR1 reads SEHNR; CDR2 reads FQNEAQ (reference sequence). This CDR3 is CASSSRDRGRSTDTQYF. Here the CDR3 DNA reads TGTGCCAGCAGCTCGCGGGACAGGGGGCGCTCAACAGATACGCAGTATTTT.

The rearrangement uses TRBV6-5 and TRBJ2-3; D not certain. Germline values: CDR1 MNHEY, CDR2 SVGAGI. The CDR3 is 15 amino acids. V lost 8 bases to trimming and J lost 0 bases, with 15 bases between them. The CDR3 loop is CASSPTGGSTDTQYF. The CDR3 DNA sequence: TGTGCCAGCTCACCGACCGGCGGTAGCACAGATACGCAGTATTTT.

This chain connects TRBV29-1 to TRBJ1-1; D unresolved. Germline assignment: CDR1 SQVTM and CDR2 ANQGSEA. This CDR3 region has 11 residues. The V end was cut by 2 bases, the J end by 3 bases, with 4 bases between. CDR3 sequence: CSVESYTEAFF. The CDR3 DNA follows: TGCAGCGTTGAATCCTACACTGAAGCTTTCTTT.

The CDR3 reads CASSQTGGLYEQYF. The CDR3 bases are TGTGCCAGCAGCCAGACAGGGGGCCTTTACGAGCAGTACTTC. This sequence joins TRBV7-2 and TRBJ2-7; 10 bases map to TRBD1. The CDR3 covers 14 residues. Trimming cost V 5 bases and J 4 bases; bases outside gene matches: 5. Germline V gene data show CDR1 as SGHTA and CDR2 as FQGNSA.

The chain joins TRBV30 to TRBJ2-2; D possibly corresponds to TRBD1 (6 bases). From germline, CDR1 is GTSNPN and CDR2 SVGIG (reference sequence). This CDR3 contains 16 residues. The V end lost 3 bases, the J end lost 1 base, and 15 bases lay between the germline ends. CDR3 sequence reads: CAWRSWKQGNTGELFF. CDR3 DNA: TGTGCCTGGAGATCTTGGAAACAGGGGAACACCGGGGAGCTGTTTTTT.

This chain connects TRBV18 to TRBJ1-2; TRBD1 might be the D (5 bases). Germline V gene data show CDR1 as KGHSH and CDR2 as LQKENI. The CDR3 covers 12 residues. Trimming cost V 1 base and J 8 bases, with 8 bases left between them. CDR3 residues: CASSPRGDGYTF. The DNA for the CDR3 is TGTGCCAGCTCACCACGGGGGGACGGCTACACCTTC.

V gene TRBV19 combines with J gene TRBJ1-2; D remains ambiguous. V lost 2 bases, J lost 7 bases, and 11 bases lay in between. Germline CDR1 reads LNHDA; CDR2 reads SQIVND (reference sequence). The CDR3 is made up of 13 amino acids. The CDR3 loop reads CASSIRGGGGYTF. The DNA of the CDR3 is TGTGCCAGTAGTATAAGAGGCGGAGGTGGCTACACCTTC.

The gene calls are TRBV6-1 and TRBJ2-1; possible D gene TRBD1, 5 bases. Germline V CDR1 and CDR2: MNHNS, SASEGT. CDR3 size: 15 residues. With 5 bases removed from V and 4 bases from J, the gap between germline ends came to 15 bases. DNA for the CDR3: TGTGCCAGCAGTCCCCAGACAGAGGCTTACAATGAGCAGTTCTTC. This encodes CASSPQTEAYNEQFF.

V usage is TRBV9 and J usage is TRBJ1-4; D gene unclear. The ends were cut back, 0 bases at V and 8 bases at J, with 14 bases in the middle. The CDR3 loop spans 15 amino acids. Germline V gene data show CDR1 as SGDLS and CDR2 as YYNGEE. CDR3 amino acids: CASSVGLGVEEKLFF. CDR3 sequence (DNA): TGTGCCAGCAGCGTAGGGCTCGGGGTTGAAGAAAAACTGTTTTTT.